The 9 T cell receptor beta chains listed next were all sequenced from one sample in a study of tumor and adjacent non-tumor tissue in lung cancer (dated 2018 in TCRdb). Libraries were built with multiplex PCR. The instrument was an Illumina HiSeq 2500. TCRbeta libraries were built by three rounds of nested PCR using primers (Table S4), following protocols modified from ARM-PCR. Through fastp at Q25 and MiXCR, TCRdb rebuilt clones from the public reads, retaining in-frame beta chains. Duplicate CDR3 protein sequences are folded into a single record with the most common DNA and genes. Across this sample there are roughly 220,000 distinct CDR3 sequences, with over 55% seen only once. The top ten clonotypes cover 25% of the sample. RNA was isolated from bulk unsorted tissue, and RNA quality was assessed with a NanoDrop ND-1000 and an Agilent 2100. The specimen sequenced was lung tumor tissue. These receptors all come from a man between 60 and 70 years old with non-small cell lung cancer.

The J gene is TRBJ2-3, the V gene TRBV6-1; 11 bases align to TRBD2. From germline, CDR1 is MNHNS and CDR2 SASEGT. The V segment lost 6 bases and the J segment 5 bases; nucleotides outside the gene matches: 7. CDR3 length: 15 amino acids. The CDR3 loop is CASSQLAGEVDTQYF. The DNA for the CDR3 is TGTGCCAGCAGCCAACTAGCGGGGGAGGTAGATACGCAGTATTTT.

As to this clonotype: The missing conserved phenylalanine or tryptophan at the end of this CDR3 makes a read error likely. This chain joins TRBV12-3 or TRBV12-4 and TRBJ2-6; D perhaps matches TRBD1 (5 bases). The CDR3 runs to 14 residues. Trimming removed 7 bases at V and 4 bases at J, with 11 bases between. The CDR3 nucleotides are TGTGCCAGCACCCAGGGTTCCGGGGCCAACGTCCTGACTCTC. Protein product: CASTQGSGANVLTL.

The V call is TRBV20-1, the J call TRBJ1-2; perhaps TRBD1 as D (6 bases). Trimming removed 4 bases at V and 6 bases at J, with 12 bases between. This CDR3 spans 12 amino acids. Germline V CDR1 and CDR2: DFQATT, SNEGSKA (reference sequence). The CDR3 coding sequence is TGCAGTGCTACAGGGGTAGGGAATGGCTACACCTTC. Protein: CSATGVGNGYTF.

This chain uses TRBV5-1 with TRBJ1-1; the D gene is possibly TRBD1 (5 bases). Germline V CDR1 and CDR2: SGHRS, YFSETQ. The CDR3 has 14 residues. With 0 bases removed from V and 4 bases from J, the gap between germline ends came to 10 bases. CDR3 DNA: TGCGCCAGCAGCTTGGGACAGCCGGGCACTGAAGCTTTCTTT. It is translated as CASSLGQPGTEAFF.

This sequence joins TRBV5-4 and TRBJ1-4, with D unclear. V shed 4 bases and J shed 0 bases, with 16 bases lying between them. This CDR3 spans 17 amino acids. CDR1 and CDR2 (germline): SGHNT, YYREEE (reference sequence). As DNA, the CDR3 is TGTGCCAGCAGCCTAGAGGCGGACTCAACAACTAATGAAAAACTGTTTTTT. This translates into CASSLEADSTTNEKLFF.

V gene TRBV11-2 combines with J gene TRBJ1-4; TRBD1 is a possible D gene (5 bases). This CDR3 comprises 17 residues. V lost 2 bases and J 10 bases, leaving 23 bases between the germline ends. Germline loops: CDR1 SGHAT, CDR2 FQNNGV. The CDR3 spells CASSLKMPGPHRGKLFF. In DNA, the CDR3 is TGTGCCAGCAGCTTAAAAATGCCGGGACCCCACAGAGGAAAACTGTTTTTT.

Concerning this clonotype itself: A junction boundary mismatches the germline segment, possibly from a read error. The chain has TRBV12-3 or TRBV12-4 and TRBJ1-5, with a weak D call TRBD1 (5 bases). This CDR3 has 16 residues. The CDR3 coding sequence is TGTGCAAGCAGTTTCTTCCTTGGGGGTGGCAATCAGCCCCAGCATTTT. This gives the protein CASSFFLGGGNQPQHF.

As for this clonotype: This may arise from a read error, as a much more abundant clone is one base away. The V and J genes are TRBV20-1 and TRBJ1-1; no firm D call. The CDR3 loop spans 14 amino acids. The V gene's germline CDR1 is DFQATT and CDR2 SNEGSKA (reference sequence). The CDR3 reads CSAMLGVWNIEAFF. In nucleotides, the CDR3 is TGCAGTGCTATGCTGGGAGTATGGAACATTGAAGCTTTCTTT.

This clonotype was seen ten or more times. V and J are TRBV4-1 and TRBJ2-5; D might be TRBD1 (5 bases). The germline V gene encodes CDR1 MGHRA and CDR2 YSYEKL. The CDR3 covers 16 residues. The ends were cut back, 1 base at V and 5 bases at J, with 17 bases in the middle. The DNA for the CDR3 is TGCGCCAGCAGCCAAGGAGGTAGGGGATTACGGGAGACCCAGTACTTC. Protein sequence: CASSQGGRGLRETQYF.